These T cell receptor beta chains were read from a single sample in a study of technical replicates of blood from a few donors. TCRdb keeps only in-frame clones here, not all; method: immunoSEQ multiplex PCR. In the table there are under 80,000 clones, around 97% of which are singletons. Material for sequencing was T cells isolated from PBMCs. The receptors stem from a human donor in good health. Each CDR3 is given without its conserved first and last residue. The D gene is left open where the match is weak.

d_gene: TRBD2
j_gene: TRBJ2-7
v_gene: TRBV7-2
CDR3aa: ASSLGRLAGGYEQY

d_gene: .
j_gene: TRBJ2-1
v_gene: TRBV4-1
CDR3aa: ASSQGSGTPNNEQF

d_gene: .
j_gene: TRBJ2-5
v_gene: TRBV21-1
CDR3aa: ASNKVSSEETQY

d_gene: .
j_gene: TRBJ1-1
v_gene: TRBV9
CDR3aa: ASSLSGTGEAF

d_gene: TRBD1
j_gene: TRBJ2-2
v_gene: TRBV19
CDR3aa: ASTTIRDRVTGELF

d_gene: TRBD1
j_gene: TRBJ1-2
v_gene: TRBV6-1
CDR3aa: ASSDLDRANANYGYT

d_gene: .
j_gene: TRBJ1-1
v_gene: TRBV30
CDR3aa: AWSLDSRKAF

d_gene: .
j_gene: TRBJ1-5
v_gene: TRBV28
CDR3aa: ASSLLGDQPQH

d_gene: TRBD2
j_gene: TRBJ2-1
v_gene: TRBV6-5
CDR3aa: ASSYSTSGIEQF

d_gene: .
j_gene: TRBJ1-2
v_gene: TRBV7-9
CDR3aa: ASSTTGLSYGYT

d_gene: TRBD1
j_gene: TRBJ1-5
v_gene: TRBV16
CDR3aa: ASSQSDRGPGQPQH

d_gene: TRBD1
j_gene: TRBJ2-5
v_gene: TRBV5-1
CDR3aa: ASSYGTEETQY

d_gene: .
j_gene: TRBJ1-1
v_gene: TRBV11-2
CDR3aa: ASSSQGVNEAF

d_gene: TRBD2
j_gene: TRBJ2-7
v_gene: TRBV27
CDR3aa: ASSFELAGAYEQY

d_gene: .
j_gene: TRBJ1-2
v_gene: TRBV5-1
CDR3aa: ASSPTQGGDYGYT

d_gene: .
j_gene: TRBJ2-5
v_gene: TRBV5-1
CDR3aa: ASSFKFGQETQY

d_gene: TRBD1
j_gene: TRBJ1-2
v_gene: TRBV5-1
CDR3aa: ASSQDRAAYGYT

d_gene: TRBD2
j_gene: TRBJ2-3
v_gene: TRBV28
CDR3aa: ASSVRLAGTDTQY

d_gene: .
j_gene: TRBJ2-1
v_gene: TRBV19
CDR3aa: ASSNPPTGRVKGYNEQF

d_gene: .
j_gene: TRBJ2-7
v_gene: TRBV25-1
CDR3aa: ASSYGGSYEQY

d_gene: TRBD2
j_gene: TRBJ2-3
v_gene: TRBV28
CDR3aa: ASSSGLAAGGEAQY

d_gene: .
j_gene: TRBJ1-2
v_gene: TRBV9
CDR3aa: ASSVDTGTRNYGYT

d_gene: TRBD1
j_gene: TRBJ2-1
v_gene: TRBV14
CDR3aa: ASSQDLGIGGVYNEQF

d_gene: .
j_gene: TRBJ2-4
v_gene: TRBV5-1
CDR3aa: ASTRQPLAKNIQY

d_gene: .
j_gene: TRBJ1-5
v_gene: TRBV2
CDR3aa: ASRIDSRNQPQH

d_gene: .
j_gene: TRBJ1-5
v_gene: TRBV6-4
CDR3aa: ASSAGVPQH

d_gene: .
j_gene: TRBJ2-7
v_gene: TRBV6-1
CDR3aa: ASTLGRSYEQY

d_gene: TRBD1
j_gene: TRBJ2-5
v_gene: TRBV14
CDR3aa: ASSQPGQSETQY

d_gene: TRBD2
j_gene: TRBJ2-1
v_gene: TRBV4-1
CDR3aa: ASSLGLAGGWQF

d_gene: .
j_gene: TRBJ2-1
v_gene: TRBV6-1
CDR3aa: ASSESLGGGNEQF

d_gene: TRBD2
j_gene: TRBJ2-3
v_gene: TRBV4-2
CDR3aa: ASSPHLAGVQTDTQY